The subject of this entry is one T cell receptor beta chain. Antigen: not known. The sample belongs to a study of PD-1 blockade in classical Hodgkin lymphoma. Study-level points and caveats: At baseline, newly diagnosed patients reportedly showed less TCR diversity than healthy donors. The authors excluded patients who started nivolumab under 1 year after ASCT.

J gave up 3 bases and V 4 bases, and 3 bases lay outside the gene matches. The CDR3 has 14 residues. The V gene's germline CDR1 is MNHEY and CDR2 SMNVEV (reference sequence). Only in-frame clones appear in the TCRdb table, and some are missing; sequencing was by immunoSEQ multiplex PCR. The sample has 60,000 to 75,000 clones, roughly 90% seen once. All the patients suffered relapse after autologous stem cell transplantation, and brentuximab vedotin exposure differed. Classifying best responses yielded complete response, partial response or progressive disease. The gene calls are TRBV27 and TRBJ2-7; 10 positions agree with TRBD2. The sequenced sample was peripheral blood mononuclear cells (PBMCs), obtained at baseline. The source of this sequence is a human donor with classical Hodgkin lymphoma. CDR3 protein: CASSYLAGDYEQYF. The CDR3 region has the DNA TGTGCCAGCAGTTACCTAGCGGGAGACTACGAGCAGTACTTC.